The TCR beta chain under discussion was sequenced for a study of regulatory T cells in long-lasting Graves disease. Concerning this clonotype: The antigen is undetermined.

V was shortened by 8 bases and J by 1 base, with 9 bases between the two germline ends. The CDR3 runs 14 residues. Regarding the study as a whole: A limited number of samples was an acknowledged limitation.

TCR beta libraries were built with iRepertoire HTBI primers and Arm-PCR of CDR3 regions. TCRdb recomputed calls from the multiplex PCR reads with MiXCR, one row per CDR3 protein. Of over 450,000 distinct CDR3 sequences in the sample, 20% to 25% were seen once. Time point here: persistent/refractory GD, antithyroid drugs over 5 years with positive TRAb. Scientists built the TCR library using RNA that was extracted from PBMCs. V is TRBV12-3 or TRBV12-4 and J is TRBJ1-6; D gene unclear. The TCR was taken from a female donor with Graves disease. The specimen was peripheral blood mononuclear cells (PBMCs), collected when the disease was refractory, from a patient treated with antithyroid drugs. CDR3 DNA: TGTGCCAGCGGGGAGGGTTCCTATAATTCACCCCTCCACTTT. Translating gives CASGEGSYNSPLHF.